Below, 30 T cell receptor beta chains from the same sample are listed, as sequenced in a study of a mutant IDH1 vaccine in newly diagnosed glioma. Clones were read by immunoSEQ multiplex PCR, and TCRdb kept only the in-frame ones, dropping some. This repertoire shows about 50,000 clones, 84% found once; its top ten account for around 4.1%. Time point of the sample: week 35, safety follow-up. Doses comprised 300 ug of mutant IDH1 20-mer peptide each, plus topical imiquimod. Their antigens remain unidentified. This material consisted of PBMCs, taken from a glioma patient whose treatment included an IDH1 peptide vaccine. Receptor source: a woman under 30 with glioma.

CDR3 DNA sequence: TGTGCCAGCAGCCACATCCGGGGCCAGGGGGGCTACACCTTC. The encoded protein is CASSHIRGQGGYTF. V usage is TRBV7-2 and J usage is TRBJ1-2, with D possibly TRBD1 on 6 matching bases. V was clipped by 5 bases and J by 8 bases, with 18 bases between them. CDR1 is SGHTA and CDR2 is FQGNSA in the germline V gene. The CDR3 runs 14 residues.

This sequence joins TRBV19 and TRBJ2-3; 10 nucleotides match TRBD2. V dropped 3 bases and J dropped 2; count of bases not matched to a gene: 8. CDR1 LNHDA and CDR2 SQIVND come from the germline V gene (reference sequence). The CDR3 has 17 amino acids. In DNA, the CDR3 is TGTGCCAGTAGTATTATGAGACTAGCGGGCCCCACAGATACGCAGTATTTT. Its protein is CASSIMRLAGPTDTQYF.

The CDR3 region is CASSRLAPHEQFF. CDR3 nucleotide sequence: TGTGCCAGTAGCCGACTAGCGCCCCATGAGCAGTTCTTC. The chain employs TRBV19 and TRBJ2-1; 8 nucleotides line up with TRBD2. CDR3 size: 13 residues. J gave up 8 bases and V 6 bases, and 6 bases lay outside the gene matches. The V gene's germline CDR1 is LNHDA and CDR2 SQIVND (reference sequence).

The rearrangement links TRBV7-9 to TRBJ1-3, with D maybe TRBD1 (5 bases). This CDR3 spans 15 amino acids. Germline V lookup: CDR1 SEHNR, CDR2 FQNEAQ (reference sequence). Trimming cost V 5 bases and J 4 bases, with 15 bases left between them. The CDR3, as DNA: TGTGCCAGCAGCGGGATGGGGGAACAGGGAAACACCATATATTTT. Its protein is CASSGMGEQGNTIYF.

This clone appeared a few times. The V gene is TRBV2, the J gene TRBJ1-2; possibly TRBD1 for D (5 bases). The V gene's germline CDR1 is SNHLY and CDR2 FYNNEI. Trimming removed 2 bases at V and 4 bases at J, with 8 bases between. This CDR3 has 13 amino acids. The CDR3 DNA reads TGTGCCAGCAGTGAAACAGGAACCTATGGCTACACCTTC. Its protein is CASSETGTYGYTF. The whole variable domain, remainder taken from reference TRBV2 and TRBJ1-2, is EPEVTQTPSHQVTQMGQEVILRCVPISNHLYFYWYRQILGQKVEFLVSFYNNEISEKSEIFDDQFSVERPDGSNFTLKIRSTKLEDSAMYFCASSETGTYGYTFGSGTRLTVV.

The chain joins TRBV7-6 to TRBJ2-3; no clear D. From germline, CDR1 is SGHVS and CDR2 FNYEAQ. The ends were cut back, 1 base at V and 0 bases at J, with 5 bases in the middle. CDR3 length equals 14 residues. The chain's CDR3 is CASSLDGSTDTQYF. The CDR3 DNA reads TGTGCCAGCAGCTTAGACGGGAGCACAGATACGCAGTATTTT.

The chain has TRBV21-1 and TRBJ2-7. TRBV21-1 is classified as a pseudogene. The CDR3 spans 17 residues. CDR3 in amino acids: CASSTRLGSSLHYEQYF. The CDR3 DNA follows: TGTGCCAGCAGCACCCGTCTAGGGTCCTCACTCCACTACGAGCAGTACTTC.

V and J are TRBV20-1 and TRBJ2-1; D ambiguous. Germline CDR1 is DFQATT and CDR2 is SNEGSKA (reference sequence). The CDR3 consists of 11 residues. V was cut by 6 bases and J by 7 bases, with 10 bases left in between. The CDR3: CSATIGNEQFF. CDR3 coding DNA: TGCAGTGCAACCATCGGGAATGAGCAGTTCTTC.

The rearrangement links TRBV4-1 to TRBJ2-3; 8 bases are shared with TRBD2. The CDR3 has 17 residues. CDR1 MGHRA and CDR2 YSYEKL come from the germline V gene. The ends lost 0 bases at V and 1 base at J; junction bases unmatched: 6. Here the CDR3 DNA reads TGCGCCAGCAGCCAAGATGGGGCGGGGGGCGGCACAGATACGCAGTATTTT. This sequence encodes CASSQDGAGGGTDTQYF.

This sequence joins TRBV6-6 and TRBJ1-4; D is unresolved. Looked up from germline, CDR1 is MNHNY and CDR2 is SVGAGI (reference sequence). The ends were cut back, 6 bases at V and 8 bases at J, with 22 bases in the middle. This CDR3 has 16 residues. CDR3 sequence: CASRERPRLTGEKLFF. The CDR3, as DNA: TGTGCCAGCAGGGAACGACCTCGGCTCACGGGCGAAAAACTGTTTTTT.

Regarding this clone: Relative to the germline gene, one junction end is altered; a read error may explain this. The rearrangement uses TRBV2 and TRBJ2-7; no firm D call. The CDR3 consists of 14 residues. CDR1 SNHLY and CDR2 FYNNEI come from the germline V gene. The CDR3 is CASRDTGLPYEQYF. For the CDR3, the DNA is TGTGCCAGCAGGGATACCGGGCTACCCTATGAGCAGTACTTC.

The chain is built from TRBV27 and TRBJ1-2; D is undetermined. The germline gives CDR1 MNHEY, CDR2 SMNVEV (reference sequence). Trimming cost V 0 bases and J 6 bases, with 8 bases left between them. The CDR3 spans 13 residues. The CDR3 DNA is TGTGCCAGCAGTTTATCGTTCCAGAATGGCTACACCTTC. Amino acid sequence: CASSLSFQNGYTF.

The rearrangement uses TRBV2 and TRBJ1-3; maybe TRBD1 (6 bases). V lost 8 bases and J 1 base, leaving 12 bases between the germline ends. This CDR3 has 14 amino acids. Germline CDR1 and CDR2: SNHLY and FYNNEI. The CDR3 DNA reads TGTGCCAGCGGGCAGGGGCGATCTGGAAACACCATATATTTT. Its protein is CASGQGRSGNTIYF. The variable domain in full, with the rest retrieved from reference TRBV2 and TRBJ1-3, is EPEVTQTPSHQVTQMGQEVILRCVPISNHLYFYWYRQILGQKVEFLVSFYNNEISEKSEIFDDQFSVERPDGSNFTLKIRSTKLEDSAMYFCASGQGRSGNTIYFGEGSWLTVV.

This clone has a single count. This chain joins TRBV6-5 and TRBJ2-2; D unclear. Germline lookup yields CDR1 MNHEY and CDR2 SVGAGI. CDR3 length: 14 amino acids. The V end was cut by 8 bases, the J end by 7 bases, with 17 bases between. The chain's CDR3 is CASQNPWEGGELFF. The CDR3 DNA reads as TGTGCCAGCCAAAACCCCTGGGAAGGCGGGGAGCTGTTTTTT.

The gene calls are TRBV2 and TRBJ1-2; no firm D call. Germline-derived CDR1 and CDR2 are SNHLY and FYNNEI. The length of the CDR3 is 12 residues. V was cut by 4 bases and J by 4 bases, with 7 bases left in between. CDR3 bases: TGTGCCAGCAGTGGGAACAGCTATGGCTACACCTTC. Protein sequence: CASSGNSYGYTF. Full variable domain (rest looked up from reference TRBV2 and TRBJ1-2): EPEVTQTPSHQVTQMGQEVILRCVPISNHLYFYWYRQILGQKVEFLVSFYNNEISEKSEIFDDQFSVERPDGSNFTLKIRSTKLEDSAMYFCASSGNSYGYTFGSGTRLTVV.

This chain uses TRBV14 with TRBJ2-7; D is unresolved. This CDR3 contains 14 residues. The germline gives CDR1 SGHDN, CDR2 FVKESK. Trimming shortened V by 4 bases and J by 0 bases, and 10 bases separated the two germline ends. Written as DNA, the CDR3 is TGTGCCAGCAGCCCCGTACAAAGCTCCTACGAGCAGTACTTC. Protein: CASSPVQSSYEQYF.

This clone is termed medium-sized (0.01 to 0.1%). This chain links TRBV2 with TRBJ1-2; no firm D call. The CDR3 length is 13 residues. V gave up 7 bases and J gave up 4 bases, with 13 bases separating them. Germline CDR1 is SNHLY and CDR2 is FYNNEI. The CDR3 nucleotides are TGTGCCAGCATATCCGGGTCCACCTATGGCTACACCTTC. This gives the protein CASISGSTYGYTF. Based on the CDR3 plus reference TRBV2 and TRBJ1-2, the full variable domain is EPEVTQTPSHQVTQMGQEVILRCVPISNHLYFYWYRQILGQKVEFLVSFYNNEISEKSEIFDDQFSVERPDGSNFTLKIRSTKLEDSAMYFCASISGSTYGYTFGSGTRLTVV.

The chain recombines TRBV7-9 with TRBJ2-3; 14 bases are a match to TRBD2. Germline CDR1 and CDR2: SEHNR and FQNEAQ (reference sequence). The CDR3 contains 16 residues. J lost 3 bases, V lost 4 bases, and 3 bases had no gene match. The CDR3 loop is CASSSGLAGGTDTQYF. The CDR3 bases are TGTGCCAGCAGCTCTGGACTAGCGGGGGGTACAGATACGCAGTATTTT.

The V gene is TRBV30, the J gene TRBJ1-2, with D unresolved. Trimming removed 5 bases from V and 0 bases from J, with 13 bases in between. The CDR3 is made up of 14 amino acids. Germline V gene data show CDR1 as GTSNPN and CDR2 as SVGIG (reference sequence). CDR3 DNA sequence: TGTGCCTGGCGATACGGAATAGCTAACTATGGCTACACCTTC. Protein: CAWRYGIANYGYTF.

The CDR3 protein is CASRRGEDYGYTF. The CDR3 bases are TGTGCCAGCAGAAGAGGGGAAGACTATGGCTACACCTTC. The chain recombines TRBV6-5 with TRBJ1-2; a possible D gene is TRBD1 (5 bases). The CDR3 runs 13 residues. V lost 6 bases to trimming and J lost 3 bases, with 11 bases between them. CDR1 and CDR2 from the germline V gene are MNHEY and SVGAGI.

The V and J genes are TRBV11-2 and TRBJ2-1; tentative D call: TRBD2 (6 bases). The CDR3 spans 16 residues. V shed 0 bases and J shed 9 bases, with 18 bases lying between them. CDR1 SGHAT and CDR2 FQNNGV come from the germline V gene. CDR3 in DNA: TGTGCCAGCAGCTTAGAAAGTAGACTAGATTCGGGTGAGCAGTTCTTC. Encoded protein: CASSLESRLDSGEQFF.

The chain employs TRBV9 and TRBJ2-3; D is ambiguous. This CDR3 has 15 amino acids. Trimming took off 0 bases at V and 2 bases at J, with 10 bases between the two ends. Per the germline V gene, CDR1 is SGDLS and CDR2 is YYNGEE. The CDR3 sequence is CASSVGQRITDTQYF. CDR3 coding DNA: TGTGCCAGCAGCGTAGGCCAGAGAATCACAGATACGCAGTATTTT.

This chain joins TRBV7-9 and TRBJ2-5, with TRBD1 identical over 10 bases. V was clipped by 5 bases and J by 6 bases; unmatched bases: 3. The CDR3 is 13 amino acids. Germline V gene sequence: CDR1 SEHNR, CDR2 FQNEAQ (reference sequence). This chain's CDR3 is CASSRDRGQTQYF. CDR3 sequence (DNA): TGTGCCAGCAGCCGGGACAGGGGTCAGACCCAGTACTTC.

The chain couples TRBV5-1 to TRBJ2-3, with D uncertain. This CDR3 has 14 amino acids. Per germline, CDR1 SGHRS and CDR2 YFSETQ. The V and J ends lost 0 bases and 6 bases respectively, with 11 bases between them. The CDR3 DNA follows: TGCGCCAGCAGCTTGGGAGCCCGTGAGGATACGCAGTATTTT. Amino acids: CASSLGAREDTQYF.

The chain carries TRBV19 and TRBJ2-7; TRBD1 or TRBD2 may be the D gene (5 bases each). Trimming took 4 bases from V and 3 from J, leaving 16 bases between them. The germline CDR1 and CDR2 sequences are LNHDA and SQIVND (reference sequence). CDR3 length equals 15 residues. CDR3 sequence reads: CASSTGWGTGYEQYF. In DNA form, the CDR3 reads TGTGCCAGTAGTACGGGGTGGGGGACCGGCTACGAGCAGTACTTC.

The chain has TRBV4-1 and TRBJ2-2, with D unresolved. Germline CDR1 is MGHRA and CDR2 is YSYEKL. The CDR3 totals 15 residues. V lost 6 bases and J lost 0, with 11 bases in between. CDR3 region: CASSPGGSNTGELFF. CDR3 nucleotide sequence: TGCGCCAGCAGTCCGGGCGGTTCGAACACCGGGGAGCTGTTTTTT.

V is TRBV19 and J is TRBJ2-7; TRBD2 matches 12 bases. CDR3 length: 14 amino acids. J lost 5 bases, V lost 7 bases, and 6 bases had no gene match. Germline V gene lookup returns CDR1 LNHDA and CDR2 SQIVND (reference sequence). CDR3 loop: CASISSGRENEQYF. CDR3 bases: TGTGCCAGTATTTCTAGCGGGAGGGAAAACGAGCAGTACTTC.

This clone was detected only once. CDR3 coding DNA: TGTGCCAGCAGCCTCGGACTAGCGGGGGGGGTCACAGATACGCAGTATTTT. Translated, it gives CASSLGLAGGVTDTQYF. This chain joins TRBV7-8 and TRBJ2-3; 15 bases fit TRBD2. The ends lost 5 bases at V and 2 bases at J; junction bases unmatched: 5. This CDR3 has 17 amino acids. Germline CDR1 and CDR2: SGHVS and FQNEAQ.

This clone was recorded only once. This chain joins TRBV10-3 and TRBJ1-2; the D is unclear. The CDR3 has 11 amino acids. V was clipped by 6 bases and J by 5 bases, with 7 bases between them. The germline CDR1 and CDR2 sequences are ENHRY and SYGVKD. CDR3 sequence: CAISTMYGYTF. Here the CDR3 DNA reads TGTGCCATCAGCACCATGTATGGCTACACCTTC.

In DNA form, the CDR3 reads TGTGCCAGCAGCTTGTTTAGCGGGGTCAGCTCCTACGAGCAGTACTTC. Protein: CASSLFSGVSSYEQYF. The rearrangement links TRBV5-4 to TRBJ2-7; TRBD2 agrees at 8 bases. Trimming took 1 base from V and 0 from J; bases not matched to a gene: 6. CDR3 size: 16 residues. The germline V gene encodes CDR1 SGHNT and CDR2 YYREEE (reference sequence).